The 14 T cell receptor beta chains given below trace back to one sample, sequenced in a study of T cell responses to AZD1222 COVID-19 vaccine. Data came from immunoSEQ multiplex PCR; TCRdb stores just in-frame clones and leaves some out. There are about 66,000 clones in the sample; 75% to 95% occur only once, and more than 6% lies in the top ten. Sequenced material: peripheral blood, taken 28 days after the second dose of the MenACWY control vaccine. The origin of the receptors is an adult who received the MenACWY meningococcal vaccine as a control.

V is TRBV7-9 and J is TRBJ2-5, with 9 nucleotides matching TRBD1. The CDR3 runs 15 residues. Germline V gives CDR1 SEHNR, CDR2 FQNEAQ (reference sequence). Unmatched junction bases numbered 12, after V lost 7 bases and J lost 6 bases. CDR3 in amino acids: CASNTGGDNSQTQYF. CDR3 nucleotide sequence: TGTGCCAGCAACACAGGGGGCGATAATAGCCAGACCCAGTACTTC.

The chain combines TRBV13 with TRBJ2-7; 14 nucleotides agree with TRBD2. The trim removed 4 bases at V and 4 bases at J, leaving 3 bases unmatched. Per germline, CDR1 PRHDT and CDR2 FYEKMQ (reference sequence). The CDR3 is 15 amino acids. The CDR3: CASSWGTSGSYEQYF. DNA of the CDR3: TGTGCCAGCAGCTGGGGGACTAGCGGGAGTTACGAGCAGTACTTC.

The sample holds one count of this clone. This chain uses TRBV18 with TRBJ1-4; the D is unclear. Per the germline V gene, CDR1 is KGHSH and CDR2 is LQKENI. The length of the CDR3 is 15 residues. The V gene lost 6 bases and the J gene lost 5 bases, with 16 bases spanning the gap. Written as DNA, the CDR3 is TGTGCCAGCTCCCCGTCGTACAGCCGAAATGAAAAACTGTTTTTT. Its translation: CASSPSYSRNEKLFF.

The J gene is TRBJ1-6, the V gene TRBV7-2, with TRBD1 as a possible D gene (5 bases). This CDR3 contains 12 residues. V lost 7 bases, J lost 11 bases, and 12 bases lay in between. CDR1 and CDR2 (germline): SGHTA, FQGNSA. The CDR3 DNA follows: TGTGCCAGCACCCCCGGGGGTCCACCCCTCCACTTT. Amino acids: CASTPGGPPLHF. The variable domain in full, completed from reference TRBV7-2 and TRBJ1-6, reads GAGVSQSPSNKVTEKGKDVELRCDPISGHTALYWYRQSLGQGLEFLIYFQGNSAPDKSGLPSDRFSAERTGGSVSTLTIQRTQQEDSAVYLCASTPGGPPLHFGNGTRLTVT.

The chain carries TRBV3-1 (or the pseudogene TRBV3-2) and TRBJ2-7; 8 nucleotides match TRBD2. After removal of 5 bases from V and 3 bases from J, the junction contained 9 bases not matched to a gene. The CDR3 extends over 15 amino acids. Germline CDR1 and CDR2: LGHDT and YNNKEL (reference sequence). The CDR3 is CASSERSGTSYEQYF. The CDR3 region has the DNA TGTGCCAGCAGCGAAAGATCCGGGACTAGCTACGAGCAGTACTTC.

The chain links TRBV7-9 to TRBJ2-7, with D uncertain. The CDR3 spans 16 residues. Germline V lookup: CDR1 SEHNR, CDR2 FQNEAQ (reference sequence). The germline V and J ends were trimmed by 5 bases and 0 bases, with 17 bases remaining between them. Written as DNA, the CDR3 is TGTGCCAGCAGCCTAGACCGGGTCTCGGGCTCCTACGAGCAGTACTTC. Amino acids: CASSLDRVSGSYEQYF. The full variable domain, rest sourced from reference TRBV7-9 and TRBJ2-7, is DTGVSQNPRHKITKRGQNVTFRCDPISEHNRLYWYRQTLGQGPEFLTYFQNEAQLEKSRLLSDRFSAERPKGSFSTLEIQRTEQGDSAMYLCASSLDRVSGSYEQYFGPGTRLTVT.

This clone has a single count. The V and J genes are TRBV7-9 and TRBJ1-1, with D tentatively TRBD1 (6 bases). Per germline, CDR1 SEHNR and CDR2 FQNEAQ (reference sequence). Trimming pared 4 bases from V and 2 bases from J, leaving 14 bases between. The CDR3 is 15 residues long. The CDR3 DNA sequence: TGTGCCAGCAGCTCAGTGACAGGACCAAACACTGAAGCTTTCTTT. This gives the protein CASSSVTGPNTEAFF.

The genes are TRBV6-1 and TRBJ1-3, with 7 bases lining up with TRBD1. This CDR3 comprises 14 residues. Germline lookup yields CDR1 MNHNS and CDR2 SASEGT. V was pared by 3 bases and J by 7 bases, with 6 bases of the junction left unmatched. The CDR3 is CASSEGGQLNTIYF. Written as DNA, the CDR3 is TGTGCCAGCAGTGAGGGGGGACAGCTTAACACCATATATTTT.

The genes are TRBV5-8 and TRBJ2-5, with a tentative D call TRBD2 (5 bases). The CDR3 is made up of 13 amino acids. V was shortened by 0 bases and J by 2 bases, with 5 bases between the two germline ends. From germline, CDR1 is SGHTS and CDR2 YDEGEE. CDR3 loop: CASSLGEQETQYF. The CDR3 DNA reads as TGTGCCAGCAGCTTGGGGGAGCAAGAGACCCAGTACTTC.

The gene calls are TRBV6-4 and TRBJ1-6, with D unclear. From germline, CDR1 is MRHNA and CDR2 SNTAGT. Trimming pared 6 bases from V and 4 bases from J, leaving 7 bases between. The CDR3 extends over 13 amino acids. CDR3 region: CASRETYNSPLHF. The CDR3 DNA reads as TGTGCCAGCAGAGAAACTTATAATTCACCCCTCCACTTT.

This chain uses TRBV3-1 (or the pseudogene TRBV3-2) with TRBJ2-7, with D maybe TRBD2 (5 bases). The CDR3 loop spans 16 amino acids. V was shortened by 0 bases and J by 1 base, with 13 bases between the two germline ends. Germline V gene sequence: CDR1 LGHDT, CDR2 YNNKEL (reference sequence). CDR3 amino acids: CASSQDLQRPSYEQYF. CDR3 bases: TGTGCCAGCAGCCAAGATCTCCAGCGGCCATCCTACGAGCAGTACTTC.

V and J are TRBV5-8 and TRBJ1-2; unclear D gene. V shed 5 bases and J shed 0 bases, with 5 bases lying between them. Germline CDR1 reads SGHTS; CDR2 reads YDEGEE. The CDR3 is 12 residues long. CDR3 coding DNA: TGTGCCAGCAGGGTACCTAACTATGGCTACACCTTC. Translation gives CASRVPNYGYTF.

V gene TRBV6-5 combines with J gene TRBJ2-7; 10 nucleotides agree with TRBD1. V lost 7 bases and J lost 6; bases outside the gene matches: 3. Germline CDR1 reads MNHEY; CDR2 reads SVGAGI. The CDR3 loop spans 12 amino acids. The CDR3 region has the DNA TGTGCCAGCACCGGGACAGGGGTCGAGCAGTACTTC. It specifies CASTGTGVEQYF.

The chain uses TRBV4-1 and TRBJ2-7; the D gene is possibly TRBD1 (6 bases). Trimming pared 3 bases from V and 6 bases from J, leaving 15 bases between. Germline lookup yields CDR1 MGHRA and CDR2 YSYEKL. This CDR3 is 14 amino acids long. For the CDR3, the DNA is TGCGCCAGCAGCCAGGGGCGCGACAGGTCCGAGCAGTACTTC. It codes for CASSQGRDRSEQYF.